Listed below are T cell receptor beta chains from one sample, sequenced in a study of blood T cell repertoires in COVID-19. This table comes from immunoSEQ multiplex PCR, and its TCRdb copy is limited to in-frame clones, with some not included. Found here are some 200,000 clones, approximately 79% of them singletons; the top ten hold around 15%. Sequenced material: peripheral blood. These TCRs come from a man aged 25 to 45 with active or convalescent COVID-19. CDR3s include the opening cysteine and the closing phenylalanine or tryptophan. The D gene is left open where the match is weak. Clone size is stated in some rows and not others, as once, few, many or a class when expanded.

d_gene,j_gene,v_gene,abundance,len,CDR3nt,CDR3aa
TRBD1,TRBJ1-1,TRBV5-1,-,15,TGCGCCAGCAGCTTCCCGACAGGGAAAATCACTGAAGCTTTCTTT,CASSFPTGKITEAFF
-,TRBJ1-2,TRBV6-1,once,12,TGTGCCAGCAGTTATGGAGGGCTTGGCTACACCTTC,CASSYGGLGYTF
TRBD2,TRBJ2-2,TRBV3-1/TRBV3-2,-,16,TGTGCCAGCAGCCCACTAGCGGGGCTCAACACCGGGGAGCTGTTTTTT,CASSPLAGLNTGELFF
-,TRBJ2-3,TRBV6-6,-,13,TGTGCCAGCACCCCGAGGCGCACAGATACGCAGTATTTT,CASTPRRTDTQYF
-,TRBJ2-1,TRBV6-5,-,15,TGTGCCAGCAGTTACAGTGGAGAGGGCTGGAATGAGCAGTTCTTC,CASSYSGEGWNEQFF
TRBD1,TRBJ1-1,TRBV2,-,19,TGTGCCAGCAGTGAGCTCCCTTTACAGGGGTTGGGGATGAACACTGAAGCTTTCTTT,CASSELPLQGLGMNTEAFF
TRBD1,TRBJ1-2,TRBV19,-,14,TGTGCCAGTAGTATCACGGGACAGGGTGAGGTCTACACCTTC,CASSITGQGEVYTF
TRBD1,TRBJ2-7,TRBV7-8,-,15,TGTGCCAGCAGCCCGCGAACAGGGGGGTCCTACGAGCAGTACTTC,CASSPRTGGSYEQYF
TRBD2,TRBJ2-7,TRBV27,-,16,TGTGCCAGCAGTTTATCAGGAGCGGGAGGTACCTACGAGCAGTACTTC,CASSLSGAGGTYEQYF
-,TRBJ1-6,TRBV4-1,-,17,TGCGCCAGCAGCCGTGCGGACACGAGCTCCTATAATTCACCCCTCCACTTT,CASSRADTSSYNSPLHF
TRBD1,TRBJ1-1,TRBV5-1,-,14,TGCGCCAGCAGCTGGGGAACAGGGGGCAATGAAGCTTTCTTT,CASSWGTGGNEAFF
-,TRBJ1-3,TRBV15,-,17,TGTGCCACCAGCAGAAAAACCTCCCGACAGGCACGAAACACCATATATTTT,CATSRKTSRQARNTIYF
TRBD1,TRBJ2-4,TRBV19,-,20,TGTGCCAGTAGTAAAACGACCGGGACAGGGTACGGGGCGACCAAAAACATTCAGTACTTC,CASSKTTGTGYGATKNIQYF
TRBD1,TRBJ1-5,TRBV27,-,15,TGTGCCACCATGGGGGACAGGGGGCATGATCAGCCCCAGCATTTT,CATMGDRGHDQPQHF
TRBD1,TRBJ1-2,TRBV4-1,-,14,TGCGCCAGCAGCAATGACAGGGATCGGGGGGGCTACACCTTC,CASSNDRDRGGYTF
-,TRBJ2-2,TRBV24-1,-,15,TGTGCCACCAGTGATTTGACAGGGATGGCCGGGGAGCTGTTTTTT,CATSDLTGMAGELFF
-,TRBJ1-4,TRBV6-5,-,14,TGTGCCAGCGCGAGGGCAGCAACTAATGAAAAACTGTTTTTT,CASARAATNEKLFF
TRBD2,TRBJ2-4,TRBV24-1,-,14,TGTGCCACCAGTGAGGCTAGCGGGACGAACATTCAGTACTTC,CATSEASGTNIQYF
TRBD2,TRBJ2-2,TRBV30,-,15,TGTGCCTGGAATAGCGGGACCATGGCCACCGGGGAGCTGTTTTTT,CAWNSGTMATGELFF
-,TRBJ1-1,TRBV10-3,-,13,TGTGCCATCAGTGTACAGGAGAACACTGAAGCTTTCTTT,CAISVQENTEAFF
-,TRBJ1-5,TRBV20-1,-,13,TGCAGTGCTAGTGGCGAGGGAGATCAGCCCCAGCATTTT,CSASGEGDQPQHF
-,TRBJ2-1,TRBV18,few,13,TGTGCCAGCTCACCAAAACCCGCGGGCGAGCAGTTCTTC,CASSPKPAGEQFF
TRBD1,TRBJ2-7,TRBV12-5,-,15,TGTGCTAGTGGTTTGGGACAGGGAGACTCCTACGAGCAGTACTTC,CASGLGQGDSYEQYF
-,TRBJ2-1,TRBV2,-,16,TGTGCCAGCAGGGAAGACTGGTCGCTCCCCAATAATGAGCAGTTCTTC,CASREDWSLPNNEQFF
-,TRBJ2-7,TRBV29-1,-,15,TGCAGCGTTGGTAGGTCGACTGGCCAGTCCTACGAGCAGTACTTC,CSVGRSTGQSYEQYF
TRBD1,TRBJ2-2,TRBV2,-,16,TGTGCCAGCAGTGAAGCGGGGACAGGGAAAACCGGGGAGCTGTTTTTT,CASSEAGTGKTGELFF
TRBD1,TRBJ1-6,TRBV10-3,few,14,TGTGCCATCGGGGGGGGGACAGGGAATTCACCCCTCCACTTT,CAIGGGTGNSPLHF
TRBD1,TRBJ1-2,TRBV28,-,15,TGTGCCAGCAGTTCCTCCGGGACAGCTAACTATGGCTACACCTTC,CASSSSGTANYGYTF
TRBD2,TRBJ2-1,TRBV6-2/TRBV6-3,few,16,TGTGCCAGCAGTCCGGCTAGCGGGAGGATCTACAATGAGCAGTTCTTC,CASSPASGRIYNEQFF